One sample yielded the 14 T cell receptor beta chains listed below, sequenced in a study of blood T cell repertoires in COVID-19. Clones were read by immunoSEQ multiplex PCR, and TCRdb kept only the in-frame ones, dropping some. This sample has about 91,000 clones, with around 89% found just once. The sequenced sample consisted of peripheral blood. The receptor source for this set is a woman older than 75 with active COVID-19.

J is TRBJ2-6 and V is TRBV5-4, with 10 bases matching TRBD1. This CDR3 has 18 residues. Unmatched junction bases numbered 7, after V lost 4 bases and J lost 0 bases. Germline-derived CDR1 and CDR2 are SGHNT and YYREEE (reference sequence). The CDR3 region is CASSPRQGAFSGANVLTF. The CDR3 DNA reads TGTGCCAGCAGCCCGCGACAGGGGGCGTTCTCTGGGGCCAACGTCCTGACTTTC.

The chain employs TRBV7-2 and TRBJ2-7; D is uncertain. Germline lookup yields CDR1 SGHTA and CDR2 FQGNSA. CDR3 length equals 14 residues. Trimming removed 1 base from V and 6 bases from J, with 13 bases in between. The CDR3 nucleotides are TGTGCCAGCAGCTTAGTCCCCCGCTCCGGCGAGCAGTACTTC. Amino acids: CASSLVPRSGEQYF.

The V call is TRBV18, the J call TRBJ2-3; TRBD1 matches at 7 bases. V lost 2 bases, J lost 3 bases, and 5 bases stayed unmatched. The CDR3 runs to 15 residues. CDR1 is KGHSH, CDR2 LQKENI, per germline. This CDR3 reads CASSPRQGRTDTQYF. CDR3 sequence (DNA): TGTGCCAGCTCACCAAGACAGGGAAGGACAGATACGCAGTATTTT.

The gene calls are TRBV27 and TRBJ2-7; 7 nucleotides line up with TRBD1. This CDR3 has 15 residues. After removal of 6 bases from V and 0 bases from J, the junction contained 8 bases not matched to a gene. Per the germline V gene, CDR1 is MNHEY and CDR2 is SMNVEV (reference sequence). Written as DNA, the CDR3 is TGTGCCAGCAGGTTCAACGCAGGGGGCTCCTACGAGCAGTACTTC. Translated, it gives CASRFNAGGSYEQYF.

The chain is built from TRBV6-5 and TRBJ1-5, with 7 bases aligning to TRBD1. Germline assignment: CDR1 MNHEY and CDR2 SVGAGI. The junction had 2 bases not matched to a gene; V was cut back by 7 bases and J by 5 bases. The length of the CDR3 is 12 residues. CDR3 nucleotides: TGTGCCAGCAAAACAGGGGATCAGCCCCAGCATTTT. This translates into CASKTGDQPQHF.

The chain links TRBV28 to TRBJ2-7, with TRBD1 matching 8 bases. Trimming cost V 7 bases and J 1 base; bases outside gene matches: 6. The CDR3 sequence is 14 residues long. CDR1 is MDHEN and CDR2 is SYDVKM in the germline V gene. DNA for the CDR3: TGTGCCAGCATTAGCAGGGGGCAGTCCTACGAGCAGTACTTC. It codes for CASISRGQSYEQYF.

The chain combines TRBV7-9 with TRBJ2-1, with TRBD2 matching 8 bases. Per germline, CDR1 SEHNR and CDR2 FQNEAQ (reference sequence). The V gene end was trimmed by 3 bases and the J gene end by 5 bases; junction bases not matched to a gene: 3. This CDR3 region has 14 residues. The CDR3 reads CASSFNSGNNEQFF. The CDR3 DNA is TGTGCCAGCAGCTTTAATAGCGGGAACAATGAGCAGTTCTTC.

In this sample, this clone turned up once. This chain uses TRBV6-5 with TRBJ2-3; 8 positions agree with TRBD2. Germline V gene sequence: CDR1 MNHEY, CDR2 SVGAGI. Trimming cost V 9 bases and J 3 bases; bases outside gene matches: 5. CDR3 length: 13 amino acids. The CDR3 loop reads CASSGRATDTQYF. Here the CDR3 DNA reads TGTGCCAGTTCCGGGAGGGCGACAGATACGCAGTATTTT.

The chain couples TRBV3-1 (or the pseudogene TRBV3-2) to TRBJ2-1; D is perhaps TRBD2 (5 bases). From germline, CDR1 is LGHDT and CDR2 YNNKEL (reference sequence). This CDR3 contains 13 residues. V was clipped by 1 base and J by 7 bases, with 8 bases between them. DNA of the CDR3: TGTGCCAGCAGCCAAGTTGAGGGAAATGAGCAGTTCTTC. This sequence encodes CASSQVEGNEQFF.

The V gene is TRBV6-1, the J gene TRBJ2-3; the D is unclear. There are 13 residues in the CDR3. The ends were cut back, 3 bases at V and 0 bases at J, with 4 bases in the middle. CDR1 is MNHNS, CDR2 SASEGT, per germline. Here the CDR3 DNA reads TGTGCCAGCAGTGATCCTAGCACAGATACGCAGTATTTT. Protein product: CASSDPSTDTQYF.

The rearrangement uses TRBV30 and TRBJ2-3; 8 bases match TRBD2. The CDR3 has 15 amino acids. Germline CDR1 is GTSNPN and CDR2 is SVGIG (reference sequence). After removal of 3 bases from V and 0 bases from J, the junction contained 5 bases not matched to a gene. This chain's CDR3 is CAWRGLAGSTDTQYF. DNA for the CDR3: TGTGCCTGGAGAGGACTAGCCGGGAGCACAGATACGCAGTATTTT.

This chain connects TRBV25-1 to TRBJ2-7, with D perhaps matching TRBD2 (6 bases). Per the germline V gene, CDR1 is MGHDK and CDR2 is SYGVNS. V lost 4 bases and J 4 bases, leaving 14 bases between the germline ends. The CDR3 covers 14 residues. CDR3 residues: CASSGSSAGYEQYF. CDR3 sequence (DNA): TGTGCCAGCAGTGGGTCTAGCGCAGGGTACGAGCAGTACTTC.

The chain carries TRBV6-5 and TRBJ1-6; a weak D match, TRBD1 (5 bases). The CDR3 is 14 residues long. The V and J ends lost 2 bases and 3 bases respectively, with 5 bases between them. CDR1 is MNHEY and CDR2 is SVGAGI in the germline V gene. Here the CDR3 DNA reads TGTGCCAGCAGTTACAGGGGCTATAATTCACCCCTCCACTTT. This gives the protein CASSYRGYNSPLHF.

J is TRBJ2-7 and V is TRBV7-3; 9 nucleotides align to TRBD2. Germline V gene data show CDR1 as SGHTA and CDR2 as FQGTGA. This CDR3 contains 13 residues. After removal of 2 bases from V and 6 bases from J, the junction contained 2 bases not matched to a gene. The CDR3 region has the DNA TGTGCCAGCAGCTTACTAGCGGGACTCGAGCAGTACTTC. Translating gives CASSLLAGLEQYF.